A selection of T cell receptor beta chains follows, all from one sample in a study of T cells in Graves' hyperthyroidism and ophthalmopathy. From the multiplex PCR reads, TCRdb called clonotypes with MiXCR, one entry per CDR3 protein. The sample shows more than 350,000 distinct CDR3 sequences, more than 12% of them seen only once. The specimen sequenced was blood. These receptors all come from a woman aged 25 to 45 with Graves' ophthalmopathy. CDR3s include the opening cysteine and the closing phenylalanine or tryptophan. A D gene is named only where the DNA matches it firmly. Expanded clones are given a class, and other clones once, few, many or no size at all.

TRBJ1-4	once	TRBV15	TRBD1	TGTGCCACCAGCAGGTCCAGGGGGAGTGAAAAACTGTTTTTT	CATSRSRGSEKLFF
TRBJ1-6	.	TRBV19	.	TGTGCCAGTGGGCGACAGGAGACGAATTCACCCCTCCACTTT	CASGRQETNSPLHF
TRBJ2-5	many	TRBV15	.	TGTGCCACCAGCAGAGATTTGGGAGTTGCGGAGACCCAGTACTTC	CATSRDLGVAETQYF
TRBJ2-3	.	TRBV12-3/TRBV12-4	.	TGTGCCAGCAGCCATTTCCCGGGACGAGATACGCAGTATTTT	CASSHFPGRDTQYF
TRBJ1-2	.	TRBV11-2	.	TGTGCCAGCAGCCCGGGACTATCGGGCTACACCTTC	CASSPGLSGYTF
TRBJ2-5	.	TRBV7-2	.	TGTGCCAGCAGCTTACTGGGGATCGGAGAGACCCAGTACTTC	CASSLLGIGETQYF
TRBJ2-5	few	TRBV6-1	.	TGTGCCAGCAGTGAAGCGGTGGGGGGAGAGACCCAGTACTTC	CASSEAVGGETQYF
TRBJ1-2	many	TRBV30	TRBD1	TGTGCCTGGAGTGAGACCGGGACAGCTTATGGCTACACCTTC	CAWSETGTAYGYTF
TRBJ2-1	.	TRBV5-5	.	TGTGCCAGCAGCTTAGCGGCGGGGGCCTATCCTGAGCAGTTCTTC	CASSLAAGAYPEQFF
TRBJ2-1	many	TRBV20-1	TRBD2	TGCAGTGCTATAGCGGGGCGCCCCTTTGAGCAGTTCTTC	CSAIAGRPFEQFF
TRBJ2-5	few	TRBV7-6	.	TGTGCCAGCAGTGCTAGGGACTCCACCCCGGACCAAGAGACCCAGTACTTC	CASSARDSTPDQETQYF
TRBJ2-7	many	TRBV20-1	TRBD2	TGCAGTGCTAGAGGGGGCGGGGGATCCTACGAGCAGTACTTC	CSARGGGGSYEQYF
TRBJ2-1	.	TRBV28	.	TGTGCCTCCGGGGAGAGCTCCTACAATGAGCAGTTCTTC	CASGESSYNEQFF
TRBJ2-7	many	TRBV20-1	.	TGCAGTGCTAGTGGTACACACTCCTACGAGCAGTACTTC	CSASGTHSYEQYF
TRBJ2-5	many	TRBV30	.	TGTGCCTGGTCCCCTGACGGGTGGATCGAGACCCAGTACTTC	CAWSPDGWIETQYF
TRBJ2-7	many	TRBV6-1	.	TGTGCCAGCAGTATTCAGAGTAGCGGCACCGGGTCCTACGAGCAGTACTTC	CASSIQSSGTGSYEQYF
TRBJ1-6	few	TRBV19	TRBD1	TGTGCCAGTAGTCGAGGACAGGGAGAGAATTCACCCCTCCACTTT	CASSRGQGENSPLHF
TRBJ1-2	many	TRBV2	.	TGTGCCAGCAGTCCGGGGAACTATGGCTACACCTTC	CASSPGNYGYTF